Included here is one T cell receptor beta chain sequence, with context. These data come from a study of control samples from healthy donors and cancer patients. Assay: immunoSEQ multiplex PCR; the TCRdb copy retains only in-frame clones and omits some. The sample carries about 150,000 clones, 93% recorded once. This TCR was recovered from a man in his fifties in good health. The specimen was blood.

CDR3 nucleotide sequence: TGTGCCAGTAGTATCGGTAGGGGAAACATTCAGTACTTC. Its translation is CASSIGRGNIQYF. The genes are TRBV19 and TRBJ2-4, with D possibly being TRBD1 (5 bases). This CDR3 spans 13 amino acids. In germline, CDR1 is LNHDA, CDR2 SQIVND (reference sequence). Trimming took off 3 bases at V and 6 bases at J, with 9 bases between the two ends.